This T cell receptor (beta chain) was captured by sequencing in a study of cytotoxic CD8 clonotypes in ibrutinib-treated CLL. CDR1 is SGHVS and CDR2 is FQNEAQ in the germline V gene. This CDR3 contains 14 residues. V was pared by 1 base and J by 5 bases, with 11 bases between. Some clones are missing from TCRdb's copy, which holds only in-frame ones; the method was immunoSEQ multiplex PCR. This table has tens of thousands of clones, about two thirds appearing once. The TCR originated in a human donor with chronic lymphocytic leukemia. The chain employs TRBV7-8 and TRBJ2-5; D is unresolved. This specimen consisted of PBMCs, obtained after 12 months of ibrutinib treatment. The chain's CDR3 is CASSLDRPVETQYF. The CDR3, as DNA: TGTGCCAGCAGCTTAGACAGACCGGTGGAGACCCAGTACTTC.